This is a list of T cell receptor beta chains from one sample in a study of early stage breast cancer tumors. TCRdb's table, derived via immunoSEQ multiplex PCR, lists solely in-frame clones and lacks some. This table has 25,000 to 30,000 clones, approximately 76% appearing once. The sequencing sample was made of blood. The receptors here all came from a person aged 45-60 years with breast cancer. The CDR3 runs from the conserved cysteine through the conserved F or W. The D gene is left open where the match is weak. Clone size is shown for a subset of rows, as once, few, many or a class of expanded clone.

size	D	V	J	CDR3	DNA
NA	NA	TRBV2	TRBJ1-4	CASSVPETTNEKLFF	TGTGCCAGCAGTGTCCCCGAGACAACTAATGAAAAACTGTTTTTT
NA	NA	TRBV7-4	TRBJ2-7	CASSLRQVDYEQYF	TGTGCCAGCAGCCTCAGACAGGTAGACTACGAGCAGTACTTC
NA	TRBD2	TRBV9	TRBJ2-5	CASSVETGGQETQYF	TGTGCCAGCAGCGTAGAAACGGGAGGCCAAGAGACCCAGTACTTC
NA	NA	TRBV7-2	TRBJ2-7	CASSFGGTSAYEQYF	TGTGCCAGCAGCTTTGGAGGGACATCGGCCTACGAGCAGTACTTC
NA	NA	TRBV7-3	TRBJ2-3	CASNSNLRGHRMDTQYF	TGTGCCAGCAATTCAAACCTCCGAGGGCACAGAATGGATACGCAGTATTTT
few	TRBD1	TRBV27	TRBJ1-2	CASSPRQGTFYGYTF	TGTGCCAGCAGTCCAAGACAGGGGACTTTCTATGGCTACACCTTC
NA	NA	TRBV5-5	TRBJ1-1	CASSLVLEGYAFF	TGTGCCAGCAGCTTGGTATTAGAAGGGTATGCTTTCTTT
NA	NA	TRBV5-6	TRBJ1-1	CASSSARLYTEAFF	TGTGCCAGCAGCTCGGCCCGGTTGTACACTGAAGCTTTCTTT
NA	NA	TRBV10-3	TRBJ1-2	CAISESQEAKANYGYTF	TGTGCCATCAGTGAGTCTCAGGAGGCAAAAGCTAACTATGGCTACACCTTC
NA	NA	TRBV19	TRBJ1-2	CATQGRDYGYTF	TGTGCCACCCAGGGGAGGGACTATGGCTACACCTTC
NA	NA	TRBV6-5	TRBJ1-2	CASRAFYGYTF	TGTGCCAGCCGAGCCTTCTATGGCTACACCTTC
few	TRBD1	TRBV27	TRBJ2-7	CASRGTGGYEQYF	TGTGCCAGCAGGGGGACAGGGGGATACGAGCAGTACTTC
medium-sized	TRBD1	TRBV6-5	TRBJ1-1	CASSPGQGSEAFF	TGTGCCAGCAGTCCCGGACAGGGGAGTGAAGCTTTCTTT
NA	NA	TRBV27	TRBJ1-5	CASSLGEAQPQHF	TGTGCCAGCAGTTTAGGGGAGGCTCAGCCCCAGCATTTT
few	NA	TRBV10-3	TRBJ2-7	CAIESPGSYEQYF	TGTGCCATCGAATCCCCAGGGTCCTACGAGCAGTACTTC
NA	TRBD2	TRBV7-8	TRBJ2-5	CASSLAPRISGNKETQYF	TGTGCCAGCAGCTTAGCCCCTAGGATTAGCGGGAATAAAGAGACCCAGTACTTC
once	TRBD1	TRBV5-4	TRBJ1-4	CASSLPGDSYNEKLFF	TGTGCCAGCAGCCTGCCTGGGGACAGCTATAATGAAAAACTGTTTTTT
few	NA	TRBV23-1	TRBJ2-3	CASSQKGTLTDTQYF	TGCGCCAGCAGTCAAAAAGGGACTCTCACAGATACGCAGTATTTT
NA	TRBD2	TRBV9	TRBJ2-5	CASSGNLAGVGETQYF	TGTGCCAGCAGCGGTAATCTAGCGGGAGTAGGTGAGACCCAGTACTTC
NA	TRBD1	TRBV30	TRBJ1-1	CAWKGQGGTEAFF	TGTGCCTGGAAAGGACAGGGCGGGACTGAAGCTTTCTTT
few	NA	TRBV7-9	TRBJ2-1	CASSLVAAEQFF	TGTGCCAGCAGCTTAGTGGCAGCTGAGCAGTTCTTC
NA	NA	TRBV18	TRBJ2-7	CASSPSGTPLSPQYF	TGTGCCAGCTCACCATCCGGGACTCCCCTGTCCCCGCAGTACTTC
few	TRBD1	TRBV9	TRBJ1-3	CASGTGENTIYF	TGTGCCAGCGGGACAGGGGAAAACACCATATATTTT
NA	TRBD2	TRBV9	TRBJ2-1	CASSVDTSGNNEQFF	TGTGCCAGCAGCGTAGATACTAGCGGGAACAATGAGCAGTTCTTC
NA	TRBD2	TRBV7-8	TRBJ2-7	CASSPPPELAGGRYEQYF	TGTGCCAGCAGCCCGCCCCCGGAACTAGCGGGAGGCCGCTACGAGCAGTACTTC
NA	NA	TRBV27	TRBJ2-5	CASSYTQGVVETQYF	TGTGCCAGCAGTTACACACAGGGAGTTGTTGAGACCCAGTACTTC
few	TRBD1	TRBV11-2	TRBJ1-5	CASSLPCRDRRDQPQHF	TGTGCCAGCAGCTTACCCTGTAGGGACAGGAGGGATCAGCCCCAGCATTTT